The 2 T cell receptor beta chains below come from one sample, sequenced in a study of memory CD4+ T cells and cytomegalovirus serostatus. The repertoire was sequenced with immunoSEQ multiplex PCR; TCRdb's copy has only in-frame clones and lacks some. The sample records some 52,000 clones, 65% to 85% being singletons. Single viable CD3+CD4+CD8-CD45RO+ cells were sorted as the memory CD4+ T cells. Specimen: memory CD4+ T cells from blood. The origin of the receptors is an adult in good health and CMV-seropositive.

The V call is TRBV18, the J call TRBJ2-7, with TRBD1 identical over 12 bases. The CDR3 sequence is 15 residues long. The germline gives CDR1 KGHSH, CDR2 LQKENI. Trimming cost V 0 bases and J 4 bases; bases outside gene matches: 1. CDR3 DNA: TGTGCCAGCTCACCACCGGGACAGGGGGCGTACGAGCAGTACTTC. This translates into CASSPPGQGAYEQYF.

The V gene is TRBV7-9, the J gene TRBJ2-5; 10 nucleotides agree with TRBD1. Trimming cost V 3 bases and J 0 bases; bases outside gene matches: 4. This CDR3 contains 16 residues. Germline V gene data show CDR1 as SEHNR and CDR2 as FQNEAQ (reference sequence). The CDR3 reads CASSFSGQGHQETQYF. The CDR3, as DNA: TGTGCCAGCAGCTTCTCGGGACAGGGGCACCAAGAGACCCAGTACTTC.